This entry describes one T cell receptor beta chain. The protocol was immunoSEQ multiplex PCR, while the TCRdb copy is restricted to in-frame clones and leaves out a portion. This sample carries over 8,000 clones, roughly 75% of them seen once, and the ten largest clones take around 6%. This entry is derived from a study of tumor-infiltrating lymphocytes in localized non-small cell lung cancer. Sequencing was carried out using uninvolved lung tissue not adjacent to the tumor. This TCR derives from a human donor with non-small cell lung cancer.

The CDR3 region has the DNA TGTGCCAGCAGTCCCCGAGGGGGAGTAGTGTACGAGCAGTACTTC. This encodes CASSPRGGVVYEQYF. The genes are TRBV6-5 and TRBJ2-7; tentative D call: TRBD1 (6 bases). Trimming cost V 5 bases and J 4 bases, with 18 bases left between them. CDR1 is MNHEY, CDR2 SVGAGI, per germline. CDR3 size: 15 residues.